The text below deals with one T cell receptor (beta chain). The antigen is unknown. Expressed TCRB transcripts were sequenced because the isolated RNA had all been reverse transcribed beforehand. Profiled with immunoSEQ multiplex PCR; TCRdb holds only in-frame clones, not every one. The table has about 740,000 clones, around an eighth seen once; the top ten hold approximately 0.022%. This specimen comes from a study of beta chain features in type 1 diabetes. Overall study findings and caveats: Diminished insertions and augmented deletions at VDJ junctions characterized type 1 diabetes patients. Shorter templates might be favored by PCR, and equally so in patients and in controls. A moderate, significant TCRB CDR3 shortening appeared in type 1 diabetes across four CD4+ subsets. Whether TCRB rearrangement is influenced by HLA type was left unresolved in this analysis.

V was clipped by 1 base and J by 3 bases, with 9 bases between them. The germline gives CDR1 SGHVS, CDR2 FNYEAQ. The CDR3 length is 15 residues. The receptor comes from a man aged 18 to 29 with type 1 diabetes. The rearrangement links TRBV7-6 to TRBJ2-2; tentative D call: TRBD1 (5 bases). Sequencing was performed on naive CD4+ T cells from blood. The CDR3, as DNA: TGTGCCAGCAGCTTAGGGGGCGCGCACACCGGGGAGCTGTTTTTT. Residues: CASSLGGAHTGELFF.